The present entry profiles one T cell receptor (beta chain) with its context. This sample stems from a study of blood T cell repertoires in COVID-19. V was shortened by 0 bases and J by 10 bases, with 15 bases between the two germline ends. The CDR3 contains 14 residues. Germline V CDR1 and CDR2: LNHNV, YYDKDF (reference sequence). TCRdb's copy holds only in-frame clones and misses some; the assay was immunoSEQ multiplex PCR. Of some 200,000 clones in the sample, 87% were seen once. V is TRBV15 and J is TRBJ1-1; no clear D gene. Sequencing used PBMCs or T cells enriched from blood (not recorded which). This receptor was identified in a man between 18 and 29 years old with acute COVID-19. The CDR3 coding sequence is TGTGCCACCAGCAGAGATATCCTGGACTCCGGAGCTTTCTTT. It is translated as CATSRDILDSGAFF. The full variable domain, its missing parts supplied by reference TRBV15 and TRBJ1-1, is DAMVIQNPRYQVTQFGKPVTLSCSQTLNHNVMYWYQQKSSQAPKLLFHYYDKDFNNEADTPDNFQSRRPNTSFCFLDIRSPGLGDTAMYLCATSRDILDSGAFFGQGTRLTVV.